This T cell receptor beta chain was identified during a study of a mutant IDH1 vaccine in newly diagnosed glioma. Time point here: baseline, week 1 (first vaccination visit). Documented treatment: pre-vaccination baseline after standard-of-care therapy. Measured with immunoSEQ multiplex PCR; TCRdb has only the in-frame clones, and not every one. The sample has tens of thousands of clones; 83% are singletons. From germline, CDR1 is LNHDA and CDR2 SQIVND (reference sequence). Trimming took off 7 bases at V and 6 bases at J, with 24 bases between the two ends. The CDR3 covers 16 residues. This clonotype was obtained from a woman between 50 and 59 years old with glioma. This rearrangement joins TRBV19 to TRBJ1-1; D call uncertain. This specimen was PBMCs, taken from a glioma patient treated with radiotherapy, temozolomide or both. CDR3: CASISSPSAGRSEAFF. For the CDR3, the DNA is TGTGCCAGTATCAGCAGCCCTTCCGCCGGTAGGTCTGAAGCTTTCTTT.